This TCR beta chain was recovered during a study of regulatory T cells in long-lasting Graves disease. General study findings and limits: TRBV28, TRBJ1-2 and TRBJ2-5 emerged as the favored segments in persistent disease. Between persistent patients, thousands of public clonotypes were shared, exceeding the 966 shared between new patients.

Stated time point: persistent/refractory GD, antithyroid drugs over 5 years with positive TRAb. From PBMCs, RNA was extracted and then used to make the TCR library. Arm-PCR of CDR3 regions with iRepertoire HTBI primers generated TCR beta libraries. As handled by the study authors: Identification yielded about 66 TRBV and 13 to 15 TRBJ segments across samples. TCRdb fed the multiplex PCR reads into MiXCR, producing one record per CDR3 protein. The V and J calls, along with clone size, are taken from TCRdb and not from the paper's own processing. Among under 450,000 distinct CDR3 sequences, less than 25% were seen once, and the ten largest hold about 27%. This clonotype was observed many times. Its antigen is not known. Per germline, CDR1 SGHAT and CDR2 FQNNGV. This CDR3 is built from 16 residues. V lost 5 bases to trimming and J lost 1 base; unmatched junction nucleotides: 7.

The chain uses TRBV11-2 and TRBJ2-2, with 7 positions matching TRBD1. Sample: peripheral blood mononuclear cells (PBMCs), taken when the disease was refractory, from a patient treated with antithyroid drugs. The TCR originated in a female donor with Graves disease. The CDR3 region is CASSETGTVNTGELFF. The CDR3, as DNA: TGTGCCAGCAGCGAAACCGGGACAGTGAACACCGGGGAGCTGTTTTTT.